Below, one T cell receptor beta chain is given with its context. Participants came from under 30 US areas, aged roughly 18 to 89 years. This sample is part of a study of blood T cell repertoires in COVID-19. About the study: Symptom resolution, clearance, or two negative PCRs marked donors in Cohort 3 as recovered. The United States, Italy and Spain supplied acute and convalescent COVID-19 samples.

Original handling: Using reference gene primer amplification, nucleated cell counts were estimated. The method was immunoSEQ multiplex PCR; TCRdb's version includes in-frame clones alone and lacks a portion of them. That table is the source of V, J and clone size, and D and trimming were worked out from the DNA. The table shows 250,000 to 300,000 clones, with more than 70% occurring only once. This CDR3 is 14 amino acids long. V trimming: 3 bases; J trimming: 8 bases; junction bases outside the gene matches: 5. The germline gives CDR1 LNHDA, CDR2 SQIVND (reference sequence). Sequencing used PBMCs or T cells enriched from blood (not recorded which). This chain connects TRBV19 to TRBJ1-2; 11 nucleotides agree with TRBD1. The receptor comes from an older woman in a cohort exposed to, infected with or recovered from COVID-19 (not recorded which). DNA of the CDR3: TGTGCCAGTAGTATTCCGGGACAGGGGGGAGGCTACACCTTC. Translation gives CASSIPGQGGGYTF.